This T cell receptor beta chain was retrieved from a study of blood T cell repertoires in COVID-19. Study at large: Specimens from acute and convalescent COVID-19 originated in the United States, Italy and Spain. From T cells, B-cell-depleted T cells, or PBMCs came the material, which was cDNA or gDNA.

CDR1 is SGHDN, CDR2 FVKESK, per germline. The V end lost 4 bases, the J end lost 0 bases, and 16 bases lay between the germline ends. CDR3 length equals 16 residues. Original analysis: Quantification of nucleated cells was approximated via reference gene primer amplification. Clones were sequenced by immunoSEQ multiplex PCR, and TCRdb holds only the in-frame ones, with some missing. That table is the source of V, J and clone size, and D and trimming were worked out from the DNA. This repertoire shows 200,000 to 300,000 clones, around 80% found once; its top ten account for around 2.4%. The sequencing sample was made of peripheral blood. The sequence was collected from a middle-aged man who had recovered from COVID-19. The rearrangement joins TRBV14 to TRBJ2-7; D gene unclear. CDR3 nucleotides: TGTGCCAGCAGCCCCCGACTCTCCACAAGCTCCTACGAGCAGTACTTC. This translates into CASSPRLSTSSYEQYF.